Shown below are 24 T cell receptor beta chains from a single sample sequenced in a study of T-cell memory formation after mild COVID-19. In TCRdb, the 5' RACE reads were re-called with MiXCR into one record per CDR3 protein. This sample has roughly 200,000 distinct CDR3 sequences, with 9.5% found just once. The material sequenced was PBMCs or a T cell subset sorted from them (not recorded which). All receptors come from a man aged 18 to 35 who had mild COVID-19 (a few samples of this study predate the infection). Cell type and time point are not known.

This clonotype has ten or more counts. The gene calls are TRBV4-1 and TRBJ2-2, with D hard to call. The V gene's germline CDR1 is MGHRA and CDR2 YSYEKL. The CDR3 consists of 17 residues. The V gene lost 1 base and the J gene lost 4 bases, with 16 bases spanning the gap. The CDR3 DNA follows: TGCGCCAGCAGCCAAGGGATTCCTAATCTGGCCACCGGGGAGCTGTTTTTT. Its protein product is CASSQGIPNLATGELFF.

This sequence joins TRBV2 and TRBJ1-1; D perhaps matches TRBD1 (5 bases). V was clipped by 3 bases and J by 4 bases, with 9 bases between them. From germline, CDR1 is SNHLY and CDR2 FYNNEI. This CDR3 is 13 amino acids long. CDR3 loop: CASSEEGTTEAFF. The CDR3 coding sequence is TGTGCCAGCAGTGAGGAGGGGACCACTGAAGCTTTCTTT. The variable domain in full, with the rest retrieved from reference TRBV2 and TRBJ1-1, is EPEVTQTPSHQVTQMGQEVILRCVPISNHLYFYWYRQILGQKVEFLVSFYNNEISEKSEIFDDQFSVERPDGSNFTLKIRSTKLEDSAMYFCASSEEGTTEAFFGQGTRLTVV.

This clonotype was picked up many times. The chain employs TRBV7-2 and TRBJ1-2; possible D gene TRBD1, 6 bases. The CDR3 has 15 residues. The germline V gene has CDR1 SGHTA and CDR2 FQGNSA. V was trimmed by 5 bases and J by 2 bases, leaving 15 bases between them. The CDR3 nucleotides read TGTGCCAGCAGCCACCGATACGACAGGAACTATGGCTACACCTTC. As protein: CASSHRYDRNYGYTF.

This clonotype was counted between two and nine times. The chain links TRBV5-6 to TRBJ1-1, with D possibly being TRBD1 (5 bases). The CDR3 spans 14 residues. The germline V gene encodes CDR1 SGHDT and CDR2 YYEEEE. Trimming shortened V by 2 bases and J by 0 bases, and 8 bases separated the two germline ends. CDR3 loop: CASSLMGVNTEAFF. The DNA of the CDR3 is TGTGCCAGCAGCTTAATGGGGGTGAACACTGAAGCTTTCTTT.

The gene calls are TRBV12-3 or TRBV12-4 and TRBJ2-3; 9 positions agree with TRBD2. This CDR3 has 14 residues. J lost 8 bases, V lost 5 bases, and 8 bases had no gene match. The CDR3 nucleotides are TGTGCCAGCAGTCCGAGCGGGGGGACTTCTACGCAGTATTTT. Translation gives CASSPSGGTSTQYF.

The chain carries TRBV20-1 and TRBJ2-1; 12 bases align to TRBD2. The CDR3 is 16 residues long. The germline CDR1 and CDR2 sequences are DFQATT and SNEGSKA (reference sequence). The V gene end was trimmed by 1 base and the J gene end by 1 base; junction bases not matched to a gene: 2. CDR3 nucleotide sequence: TGCAGTGCTAGAGGGACTAGCGGGGATTCCTACAATGAGCAGTTCTTC. It is translated as CSARGTSGDSYNEQFF.

This chain uses TRBV10-3 with TRBJ2-3; a weak D match, TRBD1 (6 bases). The CDR3 loop spans 13 amino acids. Trimming removed 9 bases at V and 0 bases at J, with 10 bases between. CDR1 is ENHRY, CDR2 SYGVKD, per germline. CDR3 region: CAMGTRSTDTQYF. The CDR3 DNA is TGTGCCATGGGGACACGGAGCACAGATACGCAGTATTTT.

This clonotype was counted between two and nine times. The chain employs TRBV10-3 and TRBJ2-7, with D perhaps matching TRBD1 (7 bases). This CDR3 comprises 12 residues. V was clipped by 7 bases and J by 9 bases, with 16 bases between them. Germline assignment: CDR1 ENHRY and CDR2 SYGVKD. CDR3 sequence: CAITLGQEGQYV. DNA of the CDR3: TGTGCCATCACCCTAGGACAGGAGGGGCAGTACGTC.

This chain uses TRBV28 with TRBJ1-3; tentatively, D is TRBD1 (5 bases). CDR3 length equals 14 residues. Deletions cut 8 bases from V and 0 bases from J, with 11 bases between. CDR1 is MDHEN, CDR2 SYDVKM, per germline. The chain's CDR3 is CASQGQGSGNTIYF. The CDR3 DNA sequence: TGTGCCAGCCAAGGGCAGGGCTCTGGAAACACCATATATTTT.

This clonotype was seen only a few times. The chain links TRBV3-1 to TRBJ1-2, with TRBD1 matching 7 bases. Germline CDR1 and CDR2: LGHDT and YNNKEL (reference sequence). The CDR3 covers 14 residues. The J segment lost 8 bases and the V segment lost 0 bases, leaving 6 bases of the junction unmatched. The CDR3 sequence: CASSQDRRGRGYTF. The DNA of the CDR3 is TGTGCCAGCAGCCAAGATAGAAGGGGGCGCGGCTACACCTTC.

This clonotype was observed a few times. The CDR3 DNA reads as TGCAGTGCCGACATCTGGCCGACTCGGTACAATGAGCAGTTCTTC. This encodes CSADIWPTRYNEQFF. The chain couples TRBV20-1 to TRBJ2-1; unclear D gene. Deletions cut 6 bases from V and 4 bases from J, with 19 bases between. Germline CDR1 reads DFQATT; CDR2 reads SNEGSKA (reference sequence). This CDR3 is 15 amino acids long.

This chain joins TRBV6-5 and TRBJ2-1; 8 nucleotides line up with TRBD1. The trim removed 6 bases at V and 4 bases at J, leaving 14 bases unmatched. Germline values: CDR1 MNHEY, CDR2 SVGAGI. The CDR3 consists of 17 residues. The CDR3: CASSYAFRTGRYNEQFF. The CDR3 DNA follows: TGTGCCAGCAGCTACGCTTTTCGGACAGGGAGATACAATGAGCAGTTCTTC.

The sample holds many counts of this clonotype. V gene TRBV7-9 combines with J gene TRBJ1-5; 7 bases align to TRBD1. The CDR3 has 14 amino acids. Germline loops: CDR1 SEHNR, CDR2 FQNEAQ (reference sequence). The J segment lost 0 bases and the V segment lost 7 bases, leaving 3 bases of the junction unmatched. Here the CDR3 DNA reads TGTGCCAGCACCCAGGGGGGTAGCAATCAGCCCCAGCATTTT. It specifies CASTQGGSNQPQHF.

Only a few counts were recorded for this clonotype. The chain recombines TRBV11-2 with TRBJ2-1, with D possibly TRBD1 on 6 matching bases. This CDR3 is 16 amino acids long. Germline CDR1 is SGHAT and CDR2 is FQNNGV. The germline V and J ends were trimmed by 6 bases and 0 bases, with 15 bases remaining between them. As DNA, the CDR3 is TGTGCCAGCAGTCCTAGTAGGGGGAGCTCCTACAATGAGCAGTTCTTC. This sequence encodes CASSPSRGSSYNEQFF.

CDR3 DNA: TGCGCCAGCAGCTTCATACAGGAGGCAAGGCCCGATACGCAGTATTTT. Its translation: CASSFIQEARPDTQYF. This chain links TRBV5-1 with TRBJ2-3; D may be TRBD1 or TRBD2 (5 bases each). The CDR3 is 16 residues long. The ends were cut back, 2 bases at V and 6 bases at J, with 19 bases in the middle. Germline CDR1 SGHRS, CDR2 YFSETQ.

There are many counts of this clonotype. The chain carries TRBV5-1 and TRBJ1-6, with D unclear. Germline lookup yields CDR1 SGHRS and CDR2 YFSETQ. The CDR3 consists of 13 residues. Trimming shortened V by 0 bases and J by 8 bases, and 6 bases separated the two germline ends. The CDR3 DNA sequence: TGCGCCAGCAGCTTGGTGGTCGATTCACCCCTCCACTTT. It translates to CASSLVVDSPLHF.

This clonotype turned up a few times. The V gene is TRBV28, the J gene TRBJ1-2; weak D call: TRBD1 (5 bases). The germline gives CDR1 MDHEN, CDR2 SYDVKM. Trimming shortened V by 6 bases and J by 4 bases, and 12 bases separated the two germline ends. CDR3 size: 13 residues. DNA for the CDR3: TGTGCCAGCAGCGCCGGGACGGTCTATGGCTACACCTTC. The encoded protein is CASSAGTVYGYTF.

This rearrangement joins TRBV6-2 or TRBV6-3 to TRBJ1-5; 12 bases agree with TRBD1. Germline CDR1 is MNHEY and CDR2 is SVGEGT. V trimming: 9 bases; J trimming: 7 bases; junction bases outside the gene matches: 16. The CDR3 runs to 17 residues. The CDR3 coding sequence is TGTGCCAGTACGAACTACCGGGACAGGGGGCATGGACAGCCCCAGCATTTT. Its translation: CASTNYRDRGHGQPQHF.

Only a few counts were recorded for this clonotype. The chain uses TRBV7-2 and TRBJ2-5; 7 bases fit TRBD2. The ends lost 5 bases at V and 7 bases at J; junction bases unmatched: 13. From germline, CDR1 is SGHTA and CDR2 FQGNSA. The CDR3 totals 15 residues. The CDR3 region is CASSGRTGGVLTQYF. The CDR3 coding sequence is TGTGCCAGCAGCGGTCGGACGGGGGGTGTATTGACCCAGTACTTC.

The sample holds a few counts of this clonotype. The V gene is TRBV5-1, the J gene TRBJ1-6, with 8 bases aligning to TRBD1. CDR1 is SGHRS and CDR2 is YFSETQ in the germline V gene. This CDR3 is 15 amino acids long. The V and J ends lost 4 bases and 8 bases, in that order; junction bases with no gene match: 8. The CDR3 is CASSERQGIYSPLHF. In nucleotides, the CDR3 is TGCGCCAGCAGCGAGAGACAGGGGATCTATTCACCCCTCCACTTT.

This clonotype was seen more than once but under ten times. At one of its ends the junction is not consistent with the germline gene, which may arise from a read error. The genes are TRBV7-7 and TRBJ2-2; D ambiguous. This CDR3 has 13 amino acids. Germline V gives CDR1 SSHAT, CDR2 FNYEAQ (reference sequence). CDR3 sequence (DNA): TGTGCTAGCAGCTCGATGAACACCGGGGAGCTGTTTTTT. Translation gives CASSSMNTGELFF.

This rearrangement joins TRBV28 to TRBJ2-1, with D possibly called TRBD1 or TRBD2 (6 bases each). The V gene's germline CDR1 is MDHEN and CDR2 SYDVKM. V shed 2 bases and J shed 8 bases, with 19 bases lying between them. The CDR3 length is 16 residues. In DNA, the CDR3 is TGTGCCAGCAGTTTAATTCTTGGTTTGGGGGGCCATGAGCAGTTCTTC. This sequence encodes CASSLILGLGGHEQFF. Based on the CDR3 plus reference TRBV28 and TRBJ2-1, the full variable domain is DVKVTQSSRYLVKRTGEKVFLECVQDMDHENMFWYRQDPGLGLRLIYFSYDVKMKEKGDIPEGYSVSREKKERFSLILESASTNQTSMYLCASSLILGLGGHEQFFGPGTRLTVL.

This clonotype was recorded a few times. The chain employs TRBV20-1 and TRBJ1-2; 7 bases fit TRBD1. From germline, CDR1 is DFQATT and CDR2 SNEGSKA (reference sequence). Unmatched junction bases numbered 3, after V lost 5 bases and J lost 3 bases. There are 12 residues in the CDR3. The CDR3 reads CSAPDRDYGYTF. The CDR3 nucleotides are TGCAGTGCTCCTGACAGGGACTATGGCTACACCTTC.

This clonotype was seen a few times. The gene calls are TRBV7-8 and TRBJ1-5; maybe TRBD1 (6 bases). CDR3 length: 15 amino acids. The germline gives CDR1 SGHVS, CDR2 FQNEAQ. The V and J ends lost 1 base and 4 bases respectively, with 11 bases between them. CDR3 in DNA: TGTGCCAGCAGCTTAGAAGGGGGGGGGAATCAGCCCCAGCATTTT. Amino acid sequence: CASSLEGGGNQPQHF.